Following are 20 T cell receptor beta chains from one sample sequenced in a study of blood T cells in healthy people across ages. Primers used in a second PCR of about 7 to 11 cycles were a sample-barcoded 5' primer and a J-beta primer mix. A single record per CDR3 protein comes from TCRdb applying MiXCR to the 5' RACE reads. The sample shows just over 800,000 distinct CDR3 sequences, approximately 65% of them seen only once. Input material: blood. These receptors came from a man aged 25-45 years in good health.

The genes are TRBV4-3 and TRBJ1-2; 7 bases are shared with TRBD1. V lost 3 bases, J lost 6 bases, and 13 bases stayed unmatched. The CDR3 sequence is 16 residues long. The germline CDR1 and CDR2 sequences are LGHNA and YSLEER. Here the CDR3 reads CASSHILQGPGDGYTF. CDR3 nucleotide sequence: TGCGCCAGCAGCCACATCTTACAGGGGCCTGGGGATGGCTACACCTTC.

The chain employs TRBV13 and TRBJ2-1, with 8 bases aligning to TRBD1. V shed 1 base and J 2 bases; nucleotides not matched to a gene: 1. Per germline, CDR1 PRHDT and CDR2 FYEKMQ (reference sequence). The CDR3 sequence is 15 residues long. Written as DNA, the CDR3 is TGTGCCAGCAGCTTAGAACAGGGGGCCTACAATGAGCAGTTCTTC. As protein: CASSLEQGAYNEQFF.

This chain links TRBV21-1 with TRBJ1-4. TRBV21-1 is a pseudogene. There are 14 residues in the CDR3. CDR3 in amino acids: CAISLTGGNEKLFF. The CDR3 DNA is TGTGCCATCTCGCTCACCGGTGGTAATGAAAAACTGTTTTTT.

The V call is TRBV7-8, the J call TRBJ2-1; D is perhaps TRBD2 (7 bases). Germline lookup yields CDR1 SGHVS and CDR2 FQNEAQ. This CDR3 has 14 residues. With 1 base removed from V and 9 bases from J, the gap between germline ends came to 13 bases. The CDR3 nucleotides are TGTGCCAGCAGCTTAGGGCCGGGGGGCGTTGAGCAGTTCTTC. Amino acid sequence: CASSLGPGGVEQFF.

The rearrangement uses TRBV24-1 and TRBJ2-4; 12 bases fit TRBD2. The J call is uncertain, as TRBJ2-5 better fits the DNA end. The CDR3 extends over 22 amino acids. Germline assignment: CDR1 KGHDR and CDR2 SFDVKD. The CDR3, as DNA: TGTGCCACCAGTGACCCTAGGACAGGGTCCCATAAACTAGCGGGGGGACAAGAGACCCAGTACTTC. Encoded protein: CATSDPRTGSHKLAGGQETQYF.

The chain couples TRBV12-3 or TRBV12-4 to TRBJ2-5; D is tentatively TRBD1 or TRBD2 (5 bases each). The CDR3 consists of 14 residues. V shed 1 base and J shed 5 bases, with 11 bases lying between them. CDR3 nucleotides: TGTGCCAGCAGTTTAGTGAGAGGGGCTGAGACCCAGTACTTC. The encoded protein is CASSLVRGAETQYF.

The genes are TRBV6-2 or TRBV6-3 and TRBJ2-1, with D tentatively TRBD2 (5 bases). Germline V gene sequence: CDR1 MNHEY, CDR2 SVGEGT. V was cut by 3 bases and J by 9 bases, with 12 bases left in between. The CDR3 loop spans 13 amino acids. The CDR3 DNA reads TGTGCCAGCAGTTATGCTTTACGGGGTGAGCAGTTCTTC. Its translation: CASSYALRGEQFF.

This clonotype appeared a few times. The genes are TRBV3-1 and TRBJ2-5, with unresolved D. The J call may be faulty, since TRBJ2-7 better matches the DNA end. This CDR3 is built from 12 residues. Per the germline V gene, CDR1 is LGHDT and CDR2 is YNNKEL (reference sequence). Here the CDR3 DNA reads TGTGCCAGCAGCCAAGCCATCGGCGAGCAGTACTTC. It yields the protein CASSQAIGEQYF.

This clonotype was observed a few times. The rearrangement links TRBV20-1 to TRBJ2-7, with D possibly being TRBD2 (6 bases). The CDR3 is 14 amino acids. With 3 bases removed from V and 0 bases from J, the gap between germline ends came to 12 bases. CDR1 and CDR2 (germline): DFQATT, SNEGSKA (reference sequence). CDR3 sequence: CSARLLGGSYEQYF. The DNA of the CDR3 is TGCAGTGCTAGGCTCCTGGGGGGCTCCTACGAGCAGTACTTC.

The V call is TRBV15, the J call TRBJ1-2; TRBD1 agrees at 7 bases. CDR1 and CDR2 (germline): LNHNV, YYDKDF (reference sequence). CDR3 size: 14 residues. The V segment lost 0 bases and the J segment 3 bases; nucleotides outside the gene matches: 1. The chain's CDR3 is CATSRDGQDYGYTF. The CDR3 DNA follows: TGTGCCACCAGCAGAGACGGACAGGACTATGGCTACACCTTC.

The chain employs TRBV29-1 and TRBJ1-1; D gene uncertain. CDR3 length: 13 residues. The germline V gene encodes CDR1 SQVTM and CDR2 ANQGSEA. The V gene lost 3 bases and the J gene lost 5 bases, with 13 bases spanning the gap. CDR3 sequence (DNA): TGCAGCGTTGACGGGCGCATGCGAACTGAAGCTTTCTTT. Translated: CSVDGRMRTEAFF.

The chain employs TRBV4-3 and TRBJ2-4; D gene ambiguous. The DNA end is a closer match to TRBJ2-7, so the J assignment may be wrong. CDR1 is LGHNA and CDR2 is YSLEER in the germline V gene. The CDR3 sequence is 14 residues long. The CDR3 spells CASSQDYQVGEQYF. CDR3 nucleotide sequence: TGCGCCAGCAGCCAAGATTATCAGGTTGGCGAGCAGTACTTC.

This clonotype was detected once. The V call is TRBV12-3 or TRBV12-4, the J call TRBJ2-1; D unclear. The V end was cut by 6 bases, the J end by 9 bases, with 9 bases between. The CDR3 consists of 11 residues. The CDR3 region has the DNA TGTGCCAGCAGGTCGGATAGTGAGCAGTTCTTC. Translation gives CASRSDSEQFF.

A note on this clonotype: One junction end disagrees with the germline gene, perhaps due to a read error. This chain connects TRBV12-3 or TRBV12-4 to TRBJ1-1; D may be TRBD1 (5 bases). This CDR3 comprises 13 residues. The CDR3 loop is CASSVGANTEAFF. As DNA, the CDR3 is TGCGCCAGCAGTGTAGGGGCGAACACTGAAGCTTTCTTT.

J is TRBJ2-1 and V is TRBV4-3, with D perhaps matching TRBD1 or TRBD2 (5 bases each). Germline V gene data show CDR1 as LGHNA and CDR2 as YSLEER. Trimming took 0 bases from V and 10 from J, leaving 10 bases between them. The CDR3 is made up of 13 amino acids. Here the CDR3 DNA reads TGCGCCAGCAGCCAAGATGAGTGGGGGGAGCAGTTCTTC. It yields the protein CASSQDEWGEQFF.

This clonotype appeared a single time. The gene calls are TRBV6-2 or TRBV6-3 and TRBJ1-2; D gene uncertain. CDR1 is MNHEY, CDR2 SVGEGT, per germline. V lost 2 bases and J lost 2, with 9 bases in between. There are 14 residues in the CDR3. CDR3 amino acids: CASSYGFANYGYTF. The CDR3 nucleotides read TGTGCCAGCAGTTACGGATTCGCGAACTATGGCTACACCTTC.

This clonotype was seen more than once but under ten times. V and J are TRBV20-1 and TRBJ2-5; 7 positions match TRBD1. The CDR3 is 14 residues long. Germline lookup yields CDR1 DFQATT and CDR2 SNEGSKA (reference sequence). The CDR3 spells CRLGTAPFQETQYF. The CDR3 nucleotides read TGCAGATTAGGGACAGCACCGTTCCAAGAGACCCAGTACTTC.

The V and J genes are TRBV7-2 and TRBJ2-5; 11 bases map to TRBD2. In germline, CDR1 is SGHTA, CDR2 FQGNSA. Germline trimming cut 1 base from V and 4 bases from J; bases unmatched to any gene: 8. This CDR3 spans 17 amino acids. CDR3 protein: CASSLGSSGGIRETQYF. The CDR3 region has the DNA TGTGCCAGCAGCTTAGGTTCTAGCGGGGGGATAAGAGAGACCCAGTACTTC.

The chain recombines TRBV5-1 with TRBJ2-5; D uncertain. Trimming shortened V by 0 bases and J by 1 base, and 10 bases separated the two germline ends. Germline CDR1 reads SGHRS; CDR2 reads YFSETQ. The CDR3 runs to 15 residues. This CDR3 is CASSLEAYSQETQYF. The CDR3 DNA reads TGCGCCAGCAGCTTGGAGGCTTACAGCCAAGAGACCCAGTACTTC.

The chain has TRBV12-3 or TRBV12-4 and TRBJ2-1; 10 bases are a match to TRBD2. This CDR3 contains 13 residues. The V segment lost 6 bases and the J segment 10 bases; nucleotides outside the gene matches: 6. CDR3 residues: CASRPSGGWEQFF. The CDR3 DNA is TGTGCCAGCAGACCTAGCGGGGGTTGGGAGCAGTTCTTC.